Listed below are T cell receptor beta chains from one sample, sequenced in a study of identical twins. TCRdb redid the calling of the 5' RACE reads with MiXCR, one entry per CDR3 protein. The sample includes some 240,000 distinct CDR3 sequences, about 11% seen only once; the top ten take about 9.1%. Sequencing was carried out using memory T cells sorted from blood. These receptor sequences come from a man aged 45-65 years in good health. The CDR3 runs from the conserved cysteine through the conserved F or W. Each record gives: D gene, clone size, V gene, J gene, CDR3 DNA, CDR3 protein. D genes are given only for firm matches. Not all rows give a size; the values are once, few, many and, for expanded clones, a class.

d_gene: .
abundance: many
v_gene: TRBV6-5
j_gene: TRBJ2-1
CDR3nt: TGTGCCAGCAGTTACTCGAAAGTCGGTTACAATGAGCAGTTCTTC
CDR3aa: CASSYSKVGYNEQFF

d_gene: .
abundance: few
v_gene: TRBV7-8
j_gene: TRBJ2-5
CDR3nt: TGTGCCAGCAGCGCCCACTACCAAGAGACCCAGTACTTC
CDR3aa: CASSAHYQETQYF

d_gene: .
abundance: .
v_gene: TRBV7-2
j_gene: TRBJ2-2
CDR3nt: TGTGCCAGCAGCTTAGCCGCAGGGCGGACCGGGGAGCTGTTTTTT
CDR3aa: CASSLAAGRTGELFF

d_gene: TRBD2
abundance: few
v_gene: TRBV25-1
j_gene: TRBJ2-5
CDR3nt: TGTGCCAGCAGTGATACCGGGACTAGAGGTGCAGAGACCCAGTACTTC
CDR3aa: CASSDTGTRGAETQYF

d_gene: .
abundance: .
v_gene: TRBV6-2/TRBV6-3
j_gene: TRBJ1-2
CDR3nt: TGTGCCAGCAGCGATACAGGGTCTCGTGGCTACCCCTTC
CDR3aa: CASSDTGSRGYPF

d_gene: TRBD1
abundance: .
v_gene: TRBV20-1
j_gene: TRBJ2-1
CDR3nt: TGCAGGGGACCGGGACAGACGAACAATGAGCAGTTCTTC
CDR3aa: CRGPGQTNNEQFF

d_gene: TRBD1
abundance: few
v_gene: TRBV28
j_gene: TRBJ2-5
CDR3nt: TGTGCCAGCAGTTCTCGGACAGGGGGCATCAGGGAGACCCAGTACTTC
CDR3aa: CASSSRTGGIRETQYF

d_gene: TRBD2
abundance: many
v_gene: TRBV11-2
j_gene: TRBJ2-1
CDR3nt: TGTGCCAGCAGCTTCGTGAGTAGCGGGAGAGGTGAGGGGGATGAGCAGTTCTTC
CDR3aa: CASSFVSSGRGEGDEQFF

d_gene: .
abundance: few
v_gene: TRBV7-9
j_gene: TRBJ2-6
CDR3nt: TGTGCCCCCGAGACTACCAGGAGCTCTGGGGCCAACGTCCTGACTTTC
CDR3aa: CAPETTRSSGANVLTF

d_gene: .
abundance: .
v_gene: TRBV28
j_gene: TRBJ1-2
CDR3nt: TGTGCCAGCAGTTTAGGGTCCGATTCTTACTATGGCTACACCTTC
CDR3aa: CASSLGSDSYYGYTF

d_gene: .
abundance: few
v_gene: TRBV7-9
j_gene: TRBJ2-5
CDR3nt: TGTGCCAGCAGCTTAACCGGTAGTCGGCAAGAGACCCAGTACTTC
CDR3aa: CASSLTGSRQETQYF

d_gene: .
abundance: few
v_gene: TRBV5-5
j_gene: TRBJ1-1
CDR3nt: TGTGCCAGCAGCCCTTGGGGCCCGGCCAGGGGTAATACTGAAGCTTTCTTT
CDR3aa: CASSPWGPARGNTEAFF

d_gene: .
abundance: .
v_gene: TRBV6-1
j_gene: TRBJ1-4
CDR3nt: TGTGCCAGCAGTCCGCGGTCGGGGGGTGAAAAACTGTTTTTT
CDR3aa: CASSPRSGGEKLFF

d_gene: TRBD2
abundance: many
v_gene: TRBV11-2
j_gene: TRBJ2-3
CDR3nt: TGTGCCAGCAGCTACACTAGCGGGAGCACAGATACGCAGTATTTT
CDR3aa: CASSYTSGSTDTQYF

d_gene: .
abundance: .
v_gene: TRBV27
j_gene: TRBJ2-1
CDR3nt: TGTGCCAGCACCAGGGTCGGAGGGAGCTCCTACAATGAGCAGTTCTTC
CDR3aa: CASTRVGGSSYNEQFF

d_gene: .
abundance: many
v_gene: TRBV7-2
j_gene: TRBJ2-2
CDR3nt: TGTGCCAGCAGCTTAGTCGCGGGATCAGCCGGGGAGCTGTTTTTT
CDR3aa: CASSLVAGSAGELFF

d_gene: .
abundance: many
v_gene: TRBV29-1
j_gene: TRBJ2-2
CDR3nt: TGCAGCGCCGCGGGACAGAGAAACACCGGGGAGCTGTTTTTT
CDR3aa: CSAAGQRNTGELFF

d_gene: .
abundance: .
v_gene: TRBV7-2
j_gene: TRBJ1-5
CDR3nt: TGTGCCAGCAGCTTGAGGCACGGCAATCAGCCCCAGCATTTT
CDR3aa: CASSLRHGNQPQHF

d_gene: TRBD1
abundance: many
v_gene: TRBV10-3
j_gene: TRBJ1-5
CDR3nt: TGTGCCATCAGTGAGTCACAGGGGTCCAGGAAGCCCCAGCATTTT
CDR3aa: CAISESQGSRKPQHF

d_gene: TRBD2
abundance: many
v_gene: TRBV2
j_gene: TRBJ2-2
CDR3nt: TGTGCCAGCAGGCTAGGCGGGAGAGGAGGGACCGGGGAGCTGTTTTTT
CDR3aa: CASRLGGRGGTGELFF

d_gene: .
abundance: .
v_gene: TRBV29-1
j_gene: TRBJ2-5
CDR3nt: TGCAGCGTGGAGGGGCGTAGATTGGAGACCCAGTACTTC
CDR3aa: CSVEGRRLETQYF

d_gene: TRBD1
abundance: many
v_gene: TRBV9
j_gene: TRBJ1-6
CDR3nt: TGTGCCAGCGGGGGGACCGGGACAGGGAGTTCACCCCTCCACTTT
CDR3aa: CASGGTGTGSSPLHF

d_gene: .
abundance: many
v_gene: TRBV18
j_gene: TRBJ1-6
CDR3nt: TGTGCCAGCTCACCCAACGACATATTCCTAGACTATAATTCACCCCTCCACTTT
CDR3aa: CASSPNDIFLDYNSPLHF

d_gene: .
abundance: .
v_gene: TRBV13
j_gene: TRBJ1-1
CDR3nt: TGTGCCAGCAGCTCCAGAGGGGGTCGGGCTGAAGCTTTCTTT
CDR3aa: CASSSRGGRAEAFF